This is a list of T cell receptor beta chains from one sample in a study of molecular identifiers for immune sequencing clone quantification. TCRdb re-called the PCR reads with MiXCR, one entry per CDR3 protein. Among over 550,000 distinct CDR3 sequences listed, roughly 23% were seen once. The sample was naive CD8+ T cells from blood, with Jurkat cell RNA spiked in. The source of these receptors is a human donor in good health. Some libraries in this study had Jurkat cell RNA spiked in. Each CDR3 is given with its conserved first and last residue. Each record gives: clone size, V gene, J gene, D gene, CDR3 protein, CDR3 DNA. The D gene is left open where the match is weak. Expanded clones are given a class, and other clones once, few, many or no size at all.

>few|TRBV5-4|TRBJ1-1|TRBD1
CASSLGGQAEAFF
TGTGCCAGCAGCTTGGGTGGACAGGCTGAAGCTTTCTTT
>-|TRBV6-5|TRBJ2-2|TRBD1
CASSPGQAAVSTGELFF
TGTGCCAGCAGTCCTGGACAGGCCGCTGTGAGCACCGGGGAGCTGTTTTTT
>-|TRBV4-3|TRBJ2-3|-
CAGSQDYSSADTQYF
TGCGCCGGCAGCCAAGATTACTCCTCGGCAGATACGCAGTATTTT
>many|TRBV7-9|TRBJ1-5|-
CASSSYSNQPQHF
TGTGCCAGCAGCTCTTATAGCAATCAGCCCCAGCATTTT
>many|TRBV10-3|TRBJ2-3|TRBD2
CAIREPGLKTDTQYF
TGTGCCATCAGAGAGCCGGGACTAAAAACAGATACGCAGTATTTT
>many|TRBV28|TRBJ1-1|-
CASSFSLSAFF
TGTGCCAGCAGTTTTTCTCTCTCGGCTTTCTTT
>many|TRBV28|TRBJ2-1|-
CASSLFAGGYEQFF
TGTGCCAGCAGTTTATTTGCCGGGGGCTATGAGCAGTTCTTC
>few|TRBV19|TRBJ1-5|-
CASEQGSQPQHF
TGTGCCAGCGAACAGGGTTCTCAGCCCCAGCATTTT
>few|TRBV12-3/TRBV12-4|TRBJ1-3|-
CARAREYSGNTIYF
TGTGCCAGAGCCAGGGAGTACTCTGGAAACACCATATATTTT
>few|TRBV19|TRBJ1-5|-
CASTQGLVQPQHF
TGTGCCAGTACGCAGGGATTAGTGCAGCCCCAGCATTTT
>many|TRBV7-9|TRBJ2-7|TRBD1
CASSQNRDSSSYEQYF
TGTGCCAGCAGCCAGAACAGGGACAGTTCGTCCTACGAGCAGTACTTC
>few|TRBV28|TRBJ2-2|-
CASGLDRATGELFF
TGTGCCAGCGGACTTGACAGAGCCACCGGGGAGCTGTTTTTT
>-|TRBV4-1|TRBJ1-1|TRBD1
CASSQTGTPAFF
TGCGCCAGCAGCCAGACAGGGACTCCAGCTTTCTTT
>-|TRBV4-1|TRBJ2-2|-
CASSRGLGAEGELFF
TGCGCCAGCAGCCGGGGACTGGGGGCGGAAGGGGAGCTGTTTTTT
>few|TRBV6-1|TRBJ2-7|-
CASSAQQRYYEQYF
TGTGCCAGCAGCGCACAGCAGAGATACTACGAGCAGTACTTC
>many|TRBV5-5|TRBJ2-5|-
CASSLFLESEETQYF
TGTGCCAGCAGCTTGTTCCTAGAGTCTGAAGAGACCCAGTACTTC
>few|TRBV6-5|TRBJ1-2|-
CASSYEYPANYGYTF
TGTGCCAGCAGTTACGAGTACCCAGCCAACTATGGCTACACCTTC
>many|TRBV4-2|TRBJ1-1|-
CASSQVSPISGNTEAFF
TGTGCCAGCAGCCAAGTCTCACCAATTAGCGGGAACACTGAAGCTTTCTTT
>-|TRBV20-1|TRBJ2-1|TRBD2
CSARDGTSGRGVPHNEQFF
TGCAGTGCTAGAGACGGGACTAGCGGGAGGGGCGTCCCCCACAATGAGCAGTTCTTC
>-|TRBV7-9|TRBJ1-4|-
CASSSELKGANEKLFF
TGTGCCAGCAGCTCCGAATTAAAGGGGGCTAATGAAAAACTGTTTTTT
>few|TRBV7-9|TRBJ2-7|TRBD1
CASSLGGQGQAEQYF
TGTGCCAGCAGCTTAGGAGGACAGGGGCAGGCCGAGCAGTACTTC
>many|TRBV28|TRBJ2-7|TRBD2
CASSLLQAGGEQYF
TGTGCCAGCAGTCTCCTACAGGCCGGGGGGGAGCAGTACTTC
>few|TRBV6-5|TRBJ1-1|-
CASRPEGQNTEAFF
TGTGCCAGCAGACCAGAAGGACAGAACACTGAAGCTTTCTTT
>few|TRBV7-9|TRBJ2-2|-
CASTVTQGSGELFF
TGTGCCAGCACCGTGACGCAGGGATCCGGGGAGCTGTTTTTT
>few|TRBV28|TRBJ2-1|-
CATRFGPNEQFF
TGTGCCACCCGATTCGGGCCCAATGAGCAGTTCTTC